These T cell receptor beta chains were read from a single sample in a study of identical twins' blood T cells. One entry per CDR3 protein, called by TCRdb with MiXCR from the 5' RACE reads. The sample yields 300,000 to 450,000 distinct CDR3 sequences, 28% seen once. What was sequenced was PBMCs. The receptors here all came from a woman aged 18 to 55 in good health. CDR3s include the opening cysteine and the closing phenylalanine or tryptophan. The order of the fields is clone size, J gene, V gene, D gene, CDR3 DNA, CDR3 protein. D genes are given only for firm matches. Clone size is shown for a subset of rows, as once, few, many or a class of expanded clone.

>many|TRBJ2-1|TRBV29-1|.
TGCAGCGTGTGGGGGTTTTCCTACAATGAGCAGTTCTTC
CSVWGFSYNEQFF
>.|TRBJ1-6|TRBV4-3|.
TGCGCCAGCAGCCAAGATACGGCGGGGAGTAATTCACCCCTCCACTTT
CASSQDTAGSNSPLHF
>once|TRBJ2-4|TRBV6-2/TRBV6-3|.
TGTGCCAGCAGTTTTCGCGGAGGGCTGGACATTCAGTACTTC
CASSFRGGLDIQYF
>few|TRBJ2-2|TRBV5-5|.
TGTGCCAGCGGACTGACTAAGATGGGCCCAAACACCGGGGAGCTGTTTTTT
CASGLTKMGPNTGELFF
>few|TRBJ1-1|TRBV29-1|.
TGCAGCGCAGCCCGGGGGCAAAGCGCTGAAGCTTTCTTT
CSAARGQSAEAFF
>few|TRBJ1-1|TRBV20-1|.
TGCAGTGCTAGAGCGGCTAGGGGGACTGAAGCTTTCTTT
CSARAARGTEAFF
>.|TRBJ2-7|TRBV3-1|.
TGTGCCAGCAGCTCCTCCGTGAGAGTGCAGTACTTC
CASSSSVRVQYF
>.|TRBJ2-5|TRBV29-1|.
TGCAGCGTTCGGGGCGGGATGGAAGAGACCCAGTACTTC
CSVRGGMEETQYF
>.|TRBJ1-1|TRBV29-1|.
TGCAGCGTTCGGGACCGGGCCACTGAAGCTTTCTTT
CSVRDRATEAFF
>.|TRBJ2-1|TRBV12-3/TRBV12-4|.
TGTGCCAGCAGTTTAGGTACTTACTCTAGTGAGCAGTTCTTC
CASSLGTYSSEQFF
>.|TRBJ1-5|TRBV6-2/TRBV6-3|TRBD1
TGTGCCAGCAGTTCCCGGGACAGAGATCAGCCCCAGCATTTT
CASSSRDRDQPQHF
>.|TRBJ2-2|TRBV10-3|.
TGTGCCATCAGTCGAGAAGAGAGGACCGGGGAGCTGTTTTTT
CAISREERTGELFF
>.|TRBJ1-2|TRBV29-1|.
TGCAGCGTTACCGGGACCGACTATGGCTACACCTTC
CSVTGTDYGYTF
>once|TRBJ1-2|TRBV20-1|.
TGCAGTGCTAGAGACGGACTCGGGGCAGGCTACACCTTC
CSARDGLGAGYTF
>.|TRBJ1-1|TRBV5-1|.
TGCGCCAGCAGCTTGGCGCCGGGGCGGGCGGCGACTGAAGCTTTCTTT
CASSLAPGRAATEAFF
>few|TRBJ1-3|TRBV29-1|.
TGCAGCGTCGGACTGCCACACTCTGGAAACACCATATATTTT
CSVGLPHSGNTIYF
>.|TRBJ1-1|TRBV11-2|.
TGTGCCAGCAGCTTAGATGGAGGATTAAGGGCTGAAGCTTTCTTT
CASSLDGGLRAEAFF
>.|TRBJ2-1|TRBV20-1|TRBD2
TGCAGTGCCCGCCCGCCCGGACTAGCGGGAGTTGAGCAGTTCTTC
CSARPPGLAGVEQFF
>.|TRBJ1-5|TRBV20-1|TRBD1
TGCAGTGCTAGAGTCCGGACAGGTAATCAGCCCCAGCATTTT
CSARVRTGNQPQHF
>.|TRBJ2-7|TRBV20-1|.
TGCAGTGCTAGATCTTCAGGGTTCCAGCAGTACTTC
CSARSSGFQQYF
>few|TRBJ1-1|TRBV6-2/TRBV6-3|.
TGTGCCAGCAGGCCCGGTGGGTTCGGAGGGGCTGAAGCTTTCTTT
CASRPGGFGGAEAFF
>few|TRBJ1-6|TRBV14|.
TGTGCCAGCAGCCAAGCCCGGCAGATTTCCTATAATTCACCCCTCCACTTT
CASSQARQISYNSPLHF
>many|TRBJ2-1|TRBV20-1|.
TGCAGTGCTGGTAGGTTGAGCTCCTACAATGAGCAGTTCTTC
CSAGRLSSYNEQFF
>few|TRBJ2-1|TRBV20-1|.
TGCAGTGCCCGACCGCTAGATCCCTACAATGAGCAGTTCTTC
CSARPLDPYNEQFF
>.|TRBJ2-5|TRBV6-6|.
TGTGCCAGCAAAGGACTCCAAGAGACCCAGTACTTC
CASKGLQETQYF
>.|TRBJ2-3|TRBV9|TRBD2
TGTGCCAGCAGCGCTAGCGGGTCGCGCACAGATACGCAGTATTTT
CASSASGSRTDTQYF
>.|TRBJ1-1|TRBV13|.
TGTGCCAGCAGAGGTTCCCGGAACACTGAAGCTTTCTTT
CASRGSRNTEAFF
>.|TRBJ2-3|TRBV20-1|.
TGCAGTGCTCAGGGGGGACACAAAACAGATACGCAGTATTTT
CSAQGGHKTDTQYF
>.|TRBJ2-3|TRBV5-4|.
TGTGCCAGCAGCTTGTACGGCCTAACAGGTACGCAGTATTTT
CASSLYGLTGTQYF
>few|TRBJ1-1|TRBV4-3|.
TGCGCCAGCAGCCGCGGACAGTACAACACTGAAGCTTTCTTT
CASSRGQYNTEAFF
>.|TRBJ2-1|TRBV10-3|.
TGTGCCATCAGTGGGGAAGCATCTGAGCAGTTCTTC
CAISGEASEQFF
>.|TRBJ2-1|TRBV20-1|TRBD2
TGCAGTGCTAGAGATCTCGCGGGAGGACAGTTCTTC
CSARDLAGGQFF
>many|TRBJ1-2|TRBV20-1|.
TGCGGAAGCAGGGCGGATAACTATGGCTACACCTTC
CGSRADNYGYTF
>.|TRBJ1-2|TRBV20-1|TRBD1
TGCAGTGCTTTCCCCCCGGGACAGGGAAGTCTCGGCTACACCTTC
CSAFPPGQGSLGYTF
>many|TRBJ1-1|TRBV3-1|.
TGTGCCAGCAGCCAATACAGGAGGAACACTGAAGCTTTCTTT
CASSQYRRNTEAFF
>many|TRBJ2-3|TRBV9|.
TGTGCCAGCAGCGTAAACGTCCTTGGCGGTCGCACAGATACGCAGTATTTT
CASSVNVLGGRTDTQYF
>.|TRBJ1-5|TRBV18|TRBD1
TGTGCCAGCTCCCCGGGACAGGCCAATCATGCCCAGCATTTT
CASSPGQANHAQHF
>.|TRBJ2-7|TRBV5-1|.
TGCGCCAGCAGCTTAGGGCTCTCCTACGAGCAGCACTTC
CASSLGLSYEQHF
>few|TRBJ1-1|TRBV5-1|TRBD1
TGCGCCAGCAGCTGGGACGTACAGGGGGCTATGGGAGCTTTCTTT
CASSWDVQGAMGAFF
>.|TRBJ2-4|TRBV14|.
TGTGCCAGCAGCCAAGATCCTAGGGACATTCAGTACTTC
CASSQDPRDIQYF
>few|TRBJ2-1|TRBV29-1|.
TGCAGCGTTGAGGACTTTGGCAATGAGCAGTTCTTC
CSVEDFGNEQFF
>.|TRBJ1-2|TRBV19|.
TGTGCCAGTAGTGCCAGGGAGGAAGCTTACACCTTC
CASSAREEAYTF
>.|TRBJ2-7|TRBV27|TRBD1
TGTGCCAGCAGTTTAGGGACAGCCCTCTACGAGCAGTACTTC
CASSLGTALYEQYF
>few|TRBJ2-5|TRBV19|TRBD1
TGTGCCAGTAGTATGACAGGGGTGGAGACCCAGTACTTC
CASSMTGVETQYF